This T cell receptor beta chain was found in a study of T cell repertoires in aging, cancer and after chemotherapy. Across the whole study: Six age groups, ranging from 30 or younger to 70 or older, included the donors. Repeat sampling of healthy donors over several months to years showed clear clonal overlap. Study-wide findings and caveats: Across the chemotherapy interval, each cancer cohort showed higher median generation probability, suggesting thymic rebound. Loss of evenness, beyond lost richness, contributed to age-related TCR diversity decline in cancer patients.

This clonotype was observed a handful of times. Its antigen is unidentified. Peripheral blood genomic DNA, not sorted cells or RNA, was the template. TRB rearrangements spanning V, D and J were amplified using mixed TRB-A/B primers. In TCRdb, the multiplex PCR reads were re-called with MiXCR into one record per CDR3 protein. The table has under 8,500 distinct CDR3 sequences, 32% seen once; the top ten hold around 3.6%. Germline V gene data show CDR1 as MNHEY and CDR2 as SMNVEV (reference sequence). The CDR3 has 15 amino acids. V shed 5 bases and J 4 bases; nucleotides not matched to a gene: 6. The origin of this receptor is a human donor in good health. V usage is TRBV27 and J usage is TRBJ2-5; 11 nucleotides line up with TRBD1. The material sequenced was blood. The CDR3 sequence is CASSAGTGGVETQYF. CDR3 DNA: TGTGCCAGCAGTGCCGGGACAGGGGGGGTAGAGACCCAGTACTTC.